Here is one T cell receptor (beta chain) with its context. The data were taken from a study of control samples from healthy donors and cancer patients. The V end lost 2 bases, the J end lost 4 bases, and 9 bases lay between the germline ends. The germline CDR1 and CDR2 sequences are SGHVS and FQNEAQ. The CDR3 extends over 14 amino acids. Assay used: immunoSEQ multiplex PCR; TCRdb lists only in-frame clones, some missing. The sample yields roughly 120,000 clones, around 89% seen once. The sequence was collected from a woman aged 45-60 years in good health. The J gene is TRBJ1-5, the V gene TRBV7-8; D not resolved. The sequencing input was blood. CDR3 in DNA: TGTGCCAGCAGCTTATTTAGGGTGAATCAGCCCCAGCATTTT. Protein product: CASSLFRVNQPQHF.